The 11 T cell receptor beta chains below come from one sample, sequenced in a study of blood T cell repertoires in COVID-19. TCRdb's table, derived via immunoSEQ multiplex PCR, lists solely in-frame clones and lacks some. Seen here are more than 90,000 clones, 84% observed once, and the top ten hold 24%. Sequenced: peripheral blood. The receptor set was obtained from a human donor in a cohort sampled during active COVID-19.

V usage is TRBV19 and J usage is TRBJ1-5; possible D gene TRBD1, 5 bases. Trimming removed 6 bases at V and 0 bases at J, with 9 bases between. This CDR3 contains 14 residues. From germline, CDR1 is LNHDA and CDR2 SQIVND (reference sequence). The CDR3 region has the DNA TGTGCCAGTAGAAAGGGGAATAGCAATCAGCCCCAGCATTTT. This gives the protein CASRKGNSNQPQHF.

The rearrangement joins TRBV27 to TRBJ2-7; maybe TRBD1 (6 bases). Germline assignment: CDR1 MNHEY and CDR2 SMNVEV (reference sequence). With 5 bases removed from V and 0 bases from J, the gap between germline ends came to 11 bases. The CDR3 is 14 residues long. The CDR3 region is CASSRDRTSYEQYF. CDR3 DNA sequence: TGTGCCAGCAGTCGAGACAGGACCTCCTACGAGCAGTACTTC.

This clone was recorded a few times. The chain carries TRBV4-1 and TRBJ1-5; 8 bases are shared with TRBD1. Germline V gene data show CDR1 as MGHRA and CDR2 as YSYEKL. The CDR3 covers 15 residues. V was pared by 0 bases and J by 4 bases, with 2 bases of the junction left unmatched. The CDR3 DNA is TGCGCCAGCAGCCAAGATCACAGGGGGAATCAGCCCCAGCATTTT. Encoded protein: CASSQDHRGNQPQHF.

The V and J genes are TRBV2 and TRBJ1-6; D unresolved. CDR1 is SNHLY and CDR2 is FYNNEI in the germline V gene. The CDR3 covers 13 residues. The germline V and J ends were trimmed by 4 bases and 7 bases, with 8 bases remaining between them. The CDR3 region has the DNA TGTGCCAGCAGTGGCACGGAGAATTCACCCCTCCACTTT. It yields the protein CASSGTENSPLHF.

The chain is built from TRBV9 and TRBJ2-1; the D is unclear. Deletions cut 4 bases from V and 5 bases from J, with 4 bases between. CDR3 length: 11 residues. Per the germline V gene, CDR1 is SGDLS and CDR2 is YYNGEE. CDR3 amino acids: CASSLNNEQFF. CDR3 coding DNA: TGTGCCAGCAGCCTAAACAATGAGCAGTTCTTC.

This sequence joins TRBV4-1 and TRBJ2-5; D remains unclear. Trimming cost V 11 bases and J 4 bases, with 8 bases left between them. CDR1 is MGHRA, CDR2 YSYEKL, per germline. This CDR3 has 10 residues. CDR3 DNA sequence: TGCGCCGGCCGTGGAGAGACCCAGTACTTC. It yields the protein CAGRGETQYF.

The V gene is TRBV19, the J gene TRBJ2-7; D perhaps matches TRBD1 (6 bases). Germline V CDR1 and CDR2: LNHDA, SQIVND (reference sequence). There are 15 residues in the CDR3. The germline V and J ends were trimmed by 5 bases and 6 bases, with 20 bases remaining between them. The CDR3 nucleotides are TGTGCCAGTAGTCTAACTTCCGACAGGTCCCTCGAGCAGTACTTC. It encodes CASSLTSDRSLEQYF.

The chain carries TRBV12-3 or TRBV12-4 and TRBJ2-3; D might be TRBD2 (6 bases). Trimming left V 8 bases short and J 7 bases short, with 10 bases between. This CDR3 is built from 11 residues. This chain's CDR3 is CASLGGYTQYF. The DNA of the CDR3 is TGTGCCAGCTTGGGGGGATATACGCAGTATTTT.

This chain connects TRBV6-6 to TRBJ1-2; the D gene is possibly TRBD1 (5 bases). The CDR3 length is 14 residues. Trimming stripped 8 bases from V and 8 bases from J, with 21 bases between. Germline CDR1 and CDR2: MNHNY and SVGAGI (reference sequence). The CDR3 region is CASSPRGDGSGYTF. CDR3 in DNA: TGTGCCAGCTCACCCCGGGGGGACGGGAGCGGCTACACCTTC.

This clone was detected a few times. The chain joins TRBV2 to TRBJ1-4; no firm D call. Germline values: CDR1 SNHLY, CDR2 FYNNEI. The CDR3 length is 15 residues. V lost 4 bases and J lost 2, with 11 bases in between. Here the CDR3 reads CASSVGGQTNEKLFF. The CDR3 DNA reads TGTGCCAGCAGTGTAGGAGGGCAGACTAATGAAAAACTGTTTTTT.

This clone is a singleton in its sample. The junction does not match germline at one end; this may be a read error. The V gene is TRBV6-1, the J gene TRBJ1-1; possibly TRBD1 for D (5 bases). The germline V gene has CDR1 MNHNS and CDR2 SASEGT. The CDR3 totals 11 residues. The CDR3 protein is CASSEGQAAVF. The CDR3, as DNA: TGTGCCAGCAGTGAGGGGCAGGCGGCCGTTTTT.